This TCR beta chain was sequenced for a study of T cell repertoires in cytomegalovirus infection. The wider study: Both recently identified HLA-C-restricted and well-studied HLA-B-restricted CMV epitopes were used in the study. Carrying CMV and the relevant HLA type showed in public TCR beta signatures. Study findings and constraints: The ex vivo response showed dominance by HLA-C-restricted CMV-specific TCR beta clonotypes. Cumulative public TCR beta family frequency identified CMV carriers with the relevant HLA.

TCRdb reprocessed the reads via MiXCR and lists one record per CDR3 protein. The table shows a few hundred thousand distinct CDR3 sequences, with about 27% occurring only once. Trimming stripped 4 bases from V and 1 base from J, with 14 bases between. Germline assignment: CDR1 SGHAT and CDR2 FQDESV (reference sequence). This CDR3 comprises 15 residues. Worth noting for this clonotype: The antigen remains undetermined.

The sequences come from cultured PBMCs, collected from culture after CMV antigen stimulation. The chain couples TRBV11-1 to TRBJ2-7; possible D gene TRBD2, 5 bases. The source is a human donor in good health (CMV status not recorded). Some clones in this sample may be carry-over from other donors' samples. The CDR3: CASSSWTLQSYEQYF. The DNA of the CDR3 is TGTGCCAGCAGCTCTTGGACTCTCCAATCCTACGAGCAGTACTTC.